This T cell receptor beta chain was sequenced during a study of control samples from healthy donors and cancer patients. This clone was observed once. Libraries were prepared by immunoSEQ multiplex PCR; TCRdb keeps only in-frame clonotypes and omits some of them. This table has over 90,000 clones, roughly 94% appearing once. This CDR3 spans 17 amino acids. Germline V gene lookup returns CDR1 SGDLS and CDR2 YYNGEE. V shed 2 bases, J shed 8 bases, and the junction held 15 bases outside the gene matches. This TCR came from a woman aged 18-30 years in good health. This chain connects TRBV9 to TRBJ2-3; 9 positions match TRBD2. Sequencing input: blood. This CDR3 reads CASSVAGGPVGAGTQYF. The CDR3 coding sequence is TGTGCCAGCAGCGTGGCGGGAGGGCCGGTCGGCGCAGGTACGCAGTATTTT.